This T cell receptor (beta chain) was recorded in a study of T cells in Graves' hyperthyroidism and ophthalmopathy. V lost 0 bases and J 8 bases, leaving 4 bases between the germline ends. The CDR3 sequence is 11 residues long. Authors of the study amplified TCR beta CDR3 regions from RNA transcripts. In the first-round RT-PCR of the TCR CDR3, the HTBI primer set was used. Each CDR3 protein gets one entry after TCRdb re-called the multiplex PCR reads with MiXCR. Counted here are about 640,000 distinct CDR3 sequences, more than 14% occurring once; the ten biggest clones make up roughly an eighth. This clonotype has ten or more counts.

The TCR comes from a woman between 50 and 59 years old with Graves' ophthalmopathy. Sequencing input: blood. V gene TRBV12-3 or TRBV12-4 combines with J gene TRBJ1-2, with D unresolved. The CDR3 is CASSLARGYTF. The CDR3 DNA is TGTGCCAGCAGTTTAGCACGGGGCTACACCTTC.